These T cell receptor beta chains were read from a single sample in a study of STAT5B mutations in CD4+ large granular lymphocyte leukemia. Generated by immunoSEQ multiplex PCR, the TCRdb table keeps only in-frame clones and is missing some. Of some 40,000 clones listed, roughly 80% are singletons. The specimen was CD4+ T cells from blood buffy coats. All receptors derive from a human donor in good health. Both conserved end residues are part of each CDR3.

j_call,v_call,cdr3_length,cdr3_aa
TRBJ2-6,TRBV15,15,CATSRGGSGANVLTF
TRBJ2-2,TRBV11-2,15,CASSSRQGQWRELFF
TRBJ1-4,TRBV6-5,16,CASSYSGAGTNEKLFF
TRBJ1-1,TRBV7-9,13,CASSFNGDTEAFF
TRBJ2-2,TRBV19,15,CASSTGTGGTGELFF
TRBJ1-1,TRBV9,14,CASSLTTARAEAFF
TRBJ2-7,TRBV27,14,CASTPGGFPGEQYF
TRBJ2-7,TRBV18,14,CASSPPSGVREQYF
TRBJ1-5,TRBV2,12,CASEGSNQPQHF
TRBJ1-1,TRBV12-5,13,CASGSDRGGEAFF
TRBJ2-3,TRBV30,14,CAWRPPGGSYTQYF
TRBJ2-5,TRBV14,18,CASSQKPRASGLQETQYF
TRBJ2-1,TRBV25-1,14,CASSESLAHNEQFF
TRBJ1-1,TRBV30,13,CAWTSFDGSEAFF
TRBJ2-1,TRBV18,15,CASSPAGQYYNEQFF
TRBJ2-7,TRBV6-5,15,CASRRRTESSYEQYF
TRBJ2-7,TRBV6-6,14,CASSYDRQSVEQYF
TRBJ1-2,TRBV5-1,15,CASSRTGYTDYGYTF
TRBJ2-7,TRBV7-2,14,CASSPGQSHHEQYF
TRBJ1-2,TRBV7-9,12,CASSLAGYGYTF
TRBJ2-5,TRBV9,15,CASSPSGQNQETQYF
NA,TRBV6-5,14,CASSYSKLDYEQYF
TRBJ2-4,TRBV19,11,CASGSGGLSDF
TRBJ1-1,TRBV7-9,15,CASRPRTGEEPEAFF
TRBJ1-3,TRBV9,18,CASSVGGGLQGSGNTIYF
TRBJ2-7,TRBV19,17,CASSILPGLAGVNEQYF
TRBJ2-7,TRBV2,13,CASSQEFSYEQYF
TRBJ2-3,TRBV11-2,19,CASSLRRDSRLLSTDTQYF
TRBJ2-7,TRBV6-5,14,CASSGLAGRYEQYF
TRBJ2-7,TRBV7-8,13,CASSPQGGYEQYF
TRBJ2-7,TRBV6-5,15,CASSYLSGRAYEQYF
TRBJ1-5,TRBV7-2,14,CASSPGLVEQPQHF
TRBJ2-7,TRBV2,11,CASRGYSEQYF
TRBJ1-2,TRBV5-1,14,CASSLGTTNYGYTF
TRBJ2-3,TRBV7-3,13,CASSSGATDTQYF
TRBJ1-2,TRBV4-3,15,CASSQDLGQGYGYTF
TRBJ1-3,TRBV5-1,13,CASSFQGGNTIYF
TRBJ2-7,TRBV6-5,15,CASSRTRDSSYEQYF
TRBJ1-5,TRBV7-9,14,CASSIGGVGQPQHF
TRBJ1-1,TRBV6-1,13,CASSGAMNTEAFF
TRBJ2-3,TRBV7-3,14,CASSLRQGSDTQYF
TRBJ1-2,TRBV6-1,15,CASSGGSEIYKGYTF
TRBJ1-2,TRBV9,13,CASSVGMGYGYTF
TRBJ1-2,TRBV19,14,CASSIGQGAYGYTF
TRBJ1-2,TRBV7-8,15,CASSKRDGSNYGYTF
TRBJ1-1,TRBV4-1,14,CASGTRGRDTEAFF